This TCR beta chain was identified during a study of Graves' ophthalmopathy and Graves' hyperthyroidism. The CDR3 length is 16 residues. Trimming cost V 5 bases and J 2 bases; bases outside gene matches: 6. Germline loops: CDR1 ENHRY, CDR2 SYGVKD. TCR beta CDR3 regions were amplified from RNA transcripts. Scientists carried out first-round RT-PCR using HTBI primers and then a second-round multiplex PCR. MiXCR, applied by TCRdb to the multiplex PCR reads, yields one record per CDR3 protein. The sample lists roughly 410,000 distinct CDR3 sequences; less than 20% were seen once. This clonotype was seen at least ten times.

The source material was peripheral blood. The sequence was obtained from a woman aged 18-29 years with stable Graves' hyperthyroidism. The rearrangement joins TRBV10-3 to TRBJ2-5; 12 bases are shared with TRBD1. CDR3 protein: CAISYGTGGEQETQYF. The DNA of the CDR3 is TGTGCCATCAGTTACGGGACAGGGGGCGAGCAAGAGACCCAGTACTTC.